This section outlines one TCR beta chain sequence together with its context. This sample is drawn from a study of control samples from healthy donors and cancer patients. Profiling relied on immunoSEQ multiplex PCR, and the TCRdb table lists in-frame clones only, not all of them. The sample lists fewer than 95,000 clones; approximately 86% were seen once. The V end was cut by 4 bases, the J end by 2 bases, with 9 bases between. This CDR3 is 15 amino acids long. The germline CDR1 and CDR2 sequences are LGHDT and YNNKEL (reference sequence). The chain employs TRBV3-1 (or the pseudogene TRBV3-2) and TRBJ1-6, with D perhaps matching TRBD1 (5 bases). The sample taken for sequencing was blood. This TCR derives from a man younger than 45 in good health. DNA for the CDR3: TGTGCCAGCAGCCGCGACAGAGCCTATAATTCACCCCTCCACTTT. Protein sequence: CASSRDRAYNSPLHF.